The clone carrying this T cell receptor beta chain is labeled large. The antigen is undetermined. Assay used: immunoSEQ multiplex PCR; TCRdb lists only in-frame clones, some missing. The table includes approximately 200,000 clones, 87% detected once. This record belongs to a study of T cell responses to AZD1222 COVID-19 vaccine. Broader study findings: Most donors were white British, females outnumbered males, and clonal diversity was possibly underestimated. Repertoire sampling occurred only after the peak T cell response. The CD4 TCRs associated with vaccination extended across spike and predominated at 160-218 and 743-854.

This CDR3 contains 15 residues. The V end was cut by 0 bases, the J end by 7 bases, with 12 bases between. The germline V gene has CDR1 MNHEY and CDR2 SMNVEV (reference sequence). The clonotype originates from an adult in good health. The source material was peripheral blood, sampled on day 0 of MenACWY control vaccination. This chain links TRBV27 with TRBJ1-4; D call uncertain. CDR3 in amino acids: CASSLSVSPGEKLFF. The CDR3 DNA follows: TGTGCCAGCAGTTTATCCGTTTCCCCGGGTGAAAAACTGTTTTTT.